This T cell receptor (beta chain) was documented in a study of cytomegalovirus exposure and HLA in healthy donors. General study points: A later analysis reportedly identified an Asian-associated ancestry cluster as carrying fewer N-insertions than the 666-donor mean. Generally TCR sequences proved uncommon, though certain public TCRs appeared in numerous donors. In the analysis, some V segments, TRBV6-2 and TRBV6-3 included, were excluded as indistinguishable.

As to this clone: What it binds is not known.

The PCR contained 60 Vbeta and 13 Jbeta primers. The data were produced by immunoSEQ multiplex PCR, yet TCRdb's version contains in-frame clones alone and is incomplete. Across 70,000 to 100,000 clones, the top ten clones capture 3.8% of the sample. This CDR3 region has 16 residues. Trimming at V came to 4 bases and at J to 1 base, leaving 8 bases not matched to a gene. Germline values: CDR1 KGHSH, CDR2 LQKENI. The receptor was derived from a man younger than 30 in good health and CMV-seropositive. The sequenced sample consisted of PBMCs. The genes are TRBV18 and TRBJ2-3; 7 bases fit TRBD1. DNA of the CDR3: TGTGCCAGCTCACGAAATCGGCAGGGGGGCACAGATACGCAGTATTTT. Protein sequence: CASSRNRQGGTDTQYF.